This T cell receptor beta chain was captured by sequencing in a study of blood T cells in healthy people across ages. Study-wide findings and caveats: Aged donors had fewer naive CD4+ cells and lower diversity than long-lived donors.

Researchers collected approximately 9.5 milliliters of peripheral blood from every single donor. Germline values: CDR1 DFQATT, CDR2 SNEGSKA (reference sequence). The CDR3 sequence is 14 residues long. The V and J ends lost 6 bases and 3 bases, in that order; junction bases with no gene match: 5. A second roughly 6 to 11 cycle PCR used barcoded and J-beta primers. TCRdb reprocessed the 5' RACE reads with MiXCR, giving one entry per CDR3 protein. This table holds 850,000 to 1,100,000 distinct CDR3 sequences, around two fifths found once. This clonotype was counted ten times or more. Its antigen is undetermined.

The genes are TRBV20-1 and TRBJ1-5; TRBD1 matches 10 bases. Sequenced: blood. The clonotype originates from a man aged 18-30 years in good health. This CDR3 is CSAHGQGDNQPQHF. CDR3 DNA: TGCAGTGCCCACGGACAGGGGGACAATCAGCCCCAGCATTTT.